These 20 T cell receptor beta chains were all obtained from the same sample, sequenced in a study of blood T cell repertoires in COVID-19. Repertoires were generated with immunoSEQ multiplex PCR, while TCRdb's copy carries only in-frame clones and drops some. The sample carries around 300,000 clones, about 87% recorded once. Material for sequencing was peripheral blood. These TCRs come from a young woman with COVID-19, enrolled during active disease.

This chain uses TRBV21-1 with TRBJ1-6; the D call in the table, TRBD1, was not verified against the DNA. TRBV21-1 is tagged as a pseudogene. The CDR3 is 17 residues long. CDR3 bases: TGTGCCAGCAGCAAAGCAGCCTTGGACAGAAAATACTCACCCCTCCACTTT. Translated: CASSKAALDRKYSPLHF.

This chain uses TRBV21-1 with TRBJ1-2. TRBV21-1 is annotated as a pseudogene. There are 14 residues in the CDR3. The CDR3 DNA sequence: TGTGCCAGCAGCAAAGGCGTGCCCTTCTATGGCTACACCTTC. Translation gives CASSKGVPFYGYTF.

The chain uses TRBV18 and TRBJ1-1, with a possible D match to TRBD1 (6 bases). CDR1 KGHSH and CDR2 LQKENI come from the germline V gene. This CDR3 spans 14 amino acids. Trimming pared 3 bases from V and 3 bases from J, leaving 11 bases between. In nucleotides, the CDR3 is TGTGCCAGCTCACCCACAGGGTTGCACACTGAAGCTTTCTTT. Residues: CASSPTGLHTEAFF.

J is TRBJ1-1 and V is TRBV19; TRBD1 matches at 11 bases. With V trimmed by 7 bases and J by 4 bases, 8 bases remained unmatched. The germline CDR1 and CDR2 sequences are LNHDA and SQIVND (reference sequence). CDR3 length: 15 residues. The CDR3 DNA follows: TGTGCCAGTAAGATCGGGGACAGGGGGATCACTGAAGCTTTCTTT. Its protein is CASKIGDRGITEAFF.

The chain combines TRBV24-1 with TRBJ2-3, with a possible D match to TRBD2 (7 bases). There are 18 residues in the CDR3. Trimming took 3 bases from V and 8 from J, leaving 26 bases between them. CDR1 is KGHDR and CDR2 is SFDVKD in the germline V gene. The DNA of the CDR3 is TGTGCCACCAGTGATGCTACGCTGGGCGGGGGCCCCCGGGGTACGCAGTATTTT. Its translation: CATSDATLGGGPRGTQYF.

V gene TRBV11-3 combines with J gene TRBJ2-1; the match to TRBD2 covers 14 bases. The ends lost 5 bases at V and 9 bases at J; junction bases unmatched: 9. This CDR3 contains 16 residues. Germline lookup yields CDR1 SGHNT and CDR2 YENEEA. CDR3 amino acids: CASSRGLAGAGAEQFF. The CDR3 DNA follows: TGTGCCAGCAGCCGGGGACTAGCGGGGGCGGGCGCTGAGCAGTTCTTC.

V and J are TRBV6-6 and TRBJ2-7; D is uncertain. Germline-derived CDR1 and CDR2 are MNHNY and SVGAGI (reference sequence). This CDR3 spans 13 amino acids. Trimming took off 2 bases at V and 5 bases at J, with 10 bases between the two ends. CDR3 amino acids: CASSYPPQDEQYF. The CDR3 DNA reads as TGTGCCAGCAGTTACCCCCCTCAGGACGAGCAGTACTTC.

This sequence joins TRBV19 and TRBJ2-2, with TRBD1 matching 7 bases. CDR3 length: 16 residues. The trim removed 1 base at V and 7 bases at J, leaving 9 bases unmatched. Germline V gene lookup returns CDR1 LNHDA and CDR2 SQIVND (reference sequence). The chain's CDR3 is CASSIGGGGRIGELFF. DNA for the CDR3: TGTGCCAGTAGTATAGGAGGGGGCGGAAGGATCGGGGAGCTGTTTTTT.

CDR3 protein: CATTGGLSSSGNTIYF. The CDR3, as DNA: TGTGCCACCACCGGGGGTTTGTCTAGCTCTGGAAACACCATATATTTT. The chain recombines TRBV3-1 (or the pseudogene TRBV3-2) with TRBJ1-3; D might be TRBD1 (5 bases). The germline V and J ends were trimmed by 10 bases and 0 bases, with 19 bases remaining between them. The CDR3 consists of 16 residues. Germline CDR1 is LGHDT and CDR2 is YNNKEL (reference sequence).

The chain is built from TRBV12-3 or TRBV12-4 and TRBJ2-7; tentatively, D is TRBD1 (6 bases). The ends were cut back, 4 bases at V and 6 bases at J, with 13 bases in the middle. This CDR3 is 13 amino acids long. The CDR3 DNA reads as TGTGCCAGCAGTTATGTTGGGGGCGGCGAGCAGTACTTC. Its protein product is CASSYVGGGEQYF.

The rearrangement links TRBV5-1 to TRBJ1-2; TRBD1 is a possible D gene (6 bases). Per germline, CDR1 SGHRS and CDR2 YFSETQ. Trimming removed 0 bases at V and 6 bases at J, with 18 bases between. This CDR3 region has 16 residues. The CDR3 protein is CASSLAGRGALDGYTF. The CDR3 DNA is TGCGCCAGCAGCTTGGCCGGGCGGGGGGCGTTGGATGGCTACACCTTC.

V gene TRBV24-1 combines with J gene TRBJ1-2; no firm D call. With 2 bases removed from V and 8 bases from J, the gap between germline ends came to 8 bases. There are 12 residues in the CDR3. CDR1 is KGHDR and CDR2 is SFDVKD in the germline V gene. The DNA for the CDR3 is TGTGCCACCAGTGATTGGGCGGGAGGCTACACCTTC. This codes for CATSDWAGGYTF.

The chain employs TRBV6-6 and TRBJ1-6; D is unclear. Looked up from germline, CDR1 is MNHNY and CDR2 is SVGAGI (reference sequence). The CDR3 is 14 residues long. V was cut by 7 bases and J by 5 bases, with 12 bases left in between. CDR3 DNA sequence: TGTGCCAGCAAGCAACTAGGGAATAATTCACCCCTCCACTTT. Its translation: CASKQLGNNSPLHF.

The chain joins TRBV12-3 or TRBV12-4 to TRBJ2-7, with 7 bases matching TRBD2. V shed 6 bases, J shed 7 bases, and the junction held 6 bases outside the gene matches. This CDR3 comprises 12 residues. The CDR3 nucleotides read TGTGCCAGCAGCCCCACGGGGGGAGAGCAGTACTTC. Protein sequence: CASSPTGGEQYF.

The rearrangement joins TRBV2 to TRBJ2-7; 11 bases are a match to TRBD2. The CDR3 is 14 amino acids. Trimming removed 6 bases from V and 2 bases from J; junction bases left unmatched: 3. CDR1 SNHLY and CDR2 FYNNEI come from the germline V gene. Here the CDR3 DNA reads TGTGCCAGCAGGATAGCGGGGGGGGCCTACGAGCAGTACGTC. Amino acid sequence: CASRIAGGAYEQYV.

CDR3 DNA: TGTGCCAGCAGTTACGGGGGCAGGGGGAATGGCTACACCTTC. Encoded protein: CASSYGGRGNGYTF. The chain is built from TRBV6-5 and TRBJ1-2, with 7 positions matching TRBD1. Trimming took 2 bases from V and 6 from J; bases not matched to a gene: 6. Germline-derived CDR1 and CDR2 are MNHEY and SVGAGI. The CDR3 runs to 14 residues.

CDR3 nucleotide sequence: TGTGCCAGCAGTTCCGCGGGGGATACGCAGTATTTT. As protein: CASSSAGDTQYF. The chain employs TRBV25-1 and TRBJ2-3, with a tentative D call TRBD2 (6 bases). The CDR3 is 12 residues long. In germline, CDR1 is MGHDK, CDR2 SYGVNS. Trimming pared 5 bases from V and 6 bases from J, leaving 9 bases between.

The chain couples TRBV6-6 to TRBJ2-7, with 9 bases fitting TRBD2. The length of the CDR3 is 14 residues. Germline lookup yields CDR1 MNHNY and CDR2 SVGAGI (reference sequence). The trim removed 5 bases at V and 6 bases at J, leaving 8 bases unmatched. The CDR3: CASSPGLAGVEQYV. The CDR3, as DNA: TGTGCCAGCAGTCCGGGACTAGCAGGTGTCGAGCAGTACGTC.

The chain employs TRBV5-6 and TRBJ1-6, with a possible D match to TRBD1 (6 bases). CDR3 length equals 14 residues. Trimming cost V 5 bases and J 10 bases, with 16 bases left between them. Per germline, CDR1 SGHDT and CDR2 YYEEEE. CDR3 sequence reads: CASSMAGVGSPLHF. CDR3 DNA sequence: TGTGCCAGCAGTATGGCAGGGGTTGGGTCACCCCTCCACTTT.

This clone has a handful of counts. The V gene is TRBV2, the J gene TRBJ1-6; D may be TRBD1 (5 bases). The CDR3 extends over 13 amino acids. The V gene's germline CDR1 is SNHLY and CDR2 FYNNEI. The V and J ends lost 10 bases and 9 bases respectively, with 16 bases between them. The CDR3 sequence is CATQGTGFSPLHF. The CDR3, as DNA: TGTGCCACGCAGGGCACTGGTTTTTCACCCCTCCACTTT.